The 20 T cell receptor beta chains presented below share a single source sample, sequenced in a study of blood T cell repertoires in COVID-19. Only in-frame clones appear in the TCRdb table, and some are missing; sequencing was by immunoSEQ multiplex PCR. The sample shows tens of thousands of clones, 88% of them seen only once. What was sequenced was peripheral blood. The receptors come from a man in his 70s with acute or convalescent COVID-19.

The chain uses TRBV7-2 and TRBJ1-2, with D hard to call. Trimming took off 5 bases at V and 1 base at J, with 8 bases between the two ends. Germline lookup yields CDR1 SGHTA and CDR2 FQGNSA. The CDR3 has 13 residues. The CDR3 DNA reads TGTGCCAGCAGCCTTCTATTTAACTATGGCTACACCTTC. Translating it yields CASSLLFNYGYTF.

The chain carries TRBV5-1 and TRBJ1-6, with 7 nucleotides matching TRBD1. With V trimmed by 4 bases and J by 7 bases, 5 bases remained unmatched. Germline V lookup: CDR1 SGHRS, CDR2 YFSETQ. The CDR3 length is 14 residues. CDR3 loop: CASSPWDRNSPLHF. In DNA, the CDR3 is TGCGCCAGCAGCCCCTGGGACAGAAATTCACCCCTCCACTTT.

This clone showed up just a few times. This sequence joins TRBV7-3 and TRBJ1-5, with TRBD1 matching over 9 bases. There are 17 residues in the CDR3. The V segment lost 4 bases and the J segment 5 bases; nucleotides outside the gene matches: 12. Per the germline V gene, CDR1 is SGHTA and CDR2 is FQGTGA. CDR3 coding DNA: TGTGCCAGCAGCTCCCAGAACCGGGACAGGGTTTATCAGCCCCAGCATTTT. This gives the protein CASSSQNRDRVYQPQHF.

This chain links TRBV13 with TRBJ2-1; the match to TRBD2 covers 10 bases. The germline V gene encodes CDR1 PRHDT and CDR2 FYEKMQ (reference sequence). V dropped 1 base and J dropped 7; count of bases not matched to a gene: 10. This CDR3 has 17 amino acids. The CDR3 region has the DNA TGTGCCAGCAGCTTAGATCCCCTAGCGGGAGCGGGTAATGAGCAGTTCTTC. Protein: CASSLDPLAGAGNEQFF.

CDR3 amino acids: CASSMLAGVVDEQFF. Written as DNA, the CDR3 is TGTGCCAGTAGTATGTTAGCGGGAGTGGTCGATGAGCAGTTCTTC. The V and J genes are TRBV19 and TRBJ2-1; 9 bases match TRBD2. The CDR3 loop spans 15 amino acids. Germline-derived CDR1 and CDR2 are LNHDA and SQIVND (reference sequence). V was pared by 3 bases and J by 8 bases, with 8 bases of the junction left unmatched.

Worth noting for this clone: The same CDR3 is also encoded by other DNA sequences in this sample. The V and J genes are TRBV18 and TRBJ1-5; TRBD1 might be the D (6 bases). CDR3 size: 14 residues. The V end was cut by 2 bases, the J end by 2 bases, with 7 bases between. CDR1 is KGHSH, CDR2 LQKENI, per germline. In DNA, the CDR3 is TGTGCCAGCTCACCAGGGGGCGGCAATCAGCCCCAGCATTTT. Protein product: CASSPGGGNQPQHF.

The chain recombines TRBV9 with TRBJ1-2; no clear D. Trimming shortened V by 3 bases and J by 0 bases, and 12 bases separated the two germline ends. The CDR3 consists of 15 residues. Germline V gives CDR1 SGDLS, CDR2 YYNGEE. The CDR3 DNA sequence: TGTGCCAGCAGCGCGACATCGCACCCTAACTATGGCTACACCTTC. Its protein product is CASSATSHPNYGYTF.

The CDR3 DNA sequence: TGTGCCAGCAGTGCACTTCATTCACCCCTCCACTTT. Residues: CASSALHSPLHF. The chain couples TRBV28 to TRBJ1-6; D unclear. Trimming removed 5 bases from V and 8 bases from J, with 7 bases in between. Germline loops: CDR1 MDHEN, CDR2 SYDVKM. The CDR3 is 12 residues long.

The V call is TRBV10-1, the J call TRBJ2-7, with 9 bases identical to TRBD1. Germline loops: CDR1 WNHNN, CDR2 SYGVQD (reference sequence). The CDR3 is made up of 14 amino acids. Unmatched junction bases numbered 5, after V lost 3 bases and J lost 5 bases. CDR3 loop: CASSDRDREHEQYF. The CDR3 DNA is TGCGCCAGCAGTGACCGGGACAGGGAACACGAGCAGTACTTC.

This chain links TRBV27 with TRBJ2-1; 8 nucleotides agree with TRBD2. Germline loops: CDR1 MNHEY, CDR2 SMNVEV (reference sequence). This CDR3 region has 16 residues. Unmatched junction bases numbered 6, after V lost 3 bases and J lost 2 bases. The CDR3 DNA reads as TGTGCCAGCAGTTTGGCTAGCGGGCGGCCCTACAATGAGCAGTTCTTC. Its protein product is CASSLASGRPYNEQFF.

CDR3: CATSDRQNNYGYTF. CDR3 bases: TGTGCCACCAGTGACCGACAGAATAACTATGGCTACACCTTC. V and J are TRBV24-1 and TRBJ1-2, with TRBD1 as a possible D gene (5 bases). The CDR3 spans 14 residues. Germline CDR1 reads KGHDR; CDR2 reads SFDVKD. Trimming shortened V by 4 bases and J by 1 base, and 9 bases separated the two germline ends.

This chain uses TRBV6-2 or TRBV6-3 with TRBJ2-7, with a weak D call TRBD1 (6 bases). Germline V lookup: CDR1 MNHEY, CDR2 SVGEGT. This CDR3 comprises 15 residues. Trimming cost V 2 bases and J 7 bases, with 18 bases left between them. This CDR3 reads CASSYMRAGAKEQYF. CDR3 DNA: TGTGCCAGCAGTTACATGCGGGCAGGGGCGAAAGAGCAGTACTTC.

The V gene is TRBV2, the J gene TRBJ2-3; tentatively, D is TRBD2 (6 bases). CDR3 length: 15 amino acids. V was clipped by 4 bases and J by 0 bases, with 11 bases between them. CDR1 and CDR2 from the germline V gene are SNHLY and FYNNEI. CDR3 DNA: TGTGCCAGCAGTGGCGGGACTGCGAGCACAGATACGCAGTATTTT. It yields the protein CASSGGTASTDTQYF.

This rearrangement joins TRBV14 to TRBJ2-1; D is ambiguous. V lost 4 bases and J 2 bases, leaving 9 bases between the germline ends. The CDR3 covers 14 residues. Germline V gives CDR1 SGHDN, CDR2 FVKESK. CDR3 in amino acids: CASSLSPAYNEQFF. CDR3 nucleotide sequence: TGTGCCAGCAGCCTCAGTCCAGCCTACAATGAGCAGTTCTTC.

The V gene is TRBV10-3, the J gene TRBJ2-1; 8 bases line up with TRBD2. CDR1 and CDR2 from the germline V gene are ENHRY and SYGVKD. CDR3 size: 15 residues. Unmatched junction bases numbered 9, after V lost 6 bases and J lost 5 bases. The CDR3 bases are TGTGCCATCAGGAGGACTAGCTTGGACGACAATGAGCAGTTCTTC. This sequence encodes CAIRRTSLDDNEQFF.

In nucleotides, the CDR3 is TGCGCCAGCAGCTTCGATCAGGGGACCCAGTACTTC. Translating it yields CASSFDQGTQYF. This sequence joins TRBV5-1 and TRBJ2-5; D is possibly TRBD1 (5 bases). Germline assignment: CDR1 SGHRS and CDR2 YFSETQ. Trimming pared 2 bases from V and 7 bases from J, leaving 9 bases between. This CDR3 spans 12 amino acids.

V and J are TRBV27 and TRBJ2-7; TRBD1 is a possible D gene (5 bases). The V end lost 3 bases, the J end lost 2 bases, and 17 bases lay between the germline ends. Looked up from germline, CDR1 is MNHEY and CDR2 is SMNVEV (reference sequence). This CDR3 is 16 amino acids long. CDR3 residues: CASSFRPRTPTYEQYF. Written as DNA, the CDR3 is TGTGCCAGCAGTTTCCGCCCCCGGACACCAACCTACGAGCAGTACTTC.

The chain carries TRBV14 and TRBJ1-2; D remains ambiguous. This CDR3 region has 16 residues. The V and J ends lost 0 bases and 3 bases respectively, with 14 bases between them. Germline V lookup: CDR1 SGHDN, CDR2 FVKESK. CDR3 coding DNA: TGTGCCAGCAGCCAAGATACGGCAGGTCGCCACTATGGCTACACCTTC. Its protein product is CASSQDTAGRHYGYTF.

This chain joins TRBV7-6 and TRBJ2-7; TRBD1 agrees at 9 bases. Germline V CDR1 and CDR2: SGHVS, FNYEAQ. V shed 0 bases, J shed 5 bases, and the junction held 8 bases outside the gene matches. This CDR3 has 16 amino acids. This CDR3 is CASSLAGQGSLHEQYF. The CDR3, as DNA: TGTGCCAGCAGCTTAGCGGGACAGGGAAGTCTCCACGAGCAGTACTTC.

The rearrangement uses TRBV7-2 and TRBJ2-2, with D maybe TRBD2 (6 bases). The CDR3 loop spans 13 amino acids. V was clipped by 1 base and J by 6 bases, with 6 bases between them. Looked up from germline, CDR1 is SGHTA and CDR2 is FQGNSA. The CDR3 here is CASSLGGAGELFF. CDR3 coding DNA: TGTGCCAGCAGCTTAGGGGGGGCCGGGGAGCTGTTTTTT.